This T cell receptor beta chain was recorded in a study of blood T cell repertoires in COVID-19. Study-level background: Spain, Italy and the United States supplied samples that represented acute and convalescent COVID-19. T cells, B-cell-depleted T cells, or PBMCs supplied cDNA or gDNA.

Per the original data handling: Estimation of nucleated cell counts relied on the amplification of reference gene primers. Profiling relied on immunoSEQ multiplex PCR, and the TCRdb table lists in-frame clones only, not all of them. V and J calls and clone size are copied from that table; D and trimming were computed from the DNA. Among under 60,000 clones listed, approximately 89% were seen once. CDR1 LGHDT and CDR2 YNNKEL come from the germline V gene (reference sequence). The CDR3 covers 14 residues. Trimming pared 0 bases from V and 10 bases from J, leaving 14 bases between. The sequence was obtained from a woman older than 75 with acute or convalescent COVID-19. The sequencing input was peripheral blood. The chain joins TRBV3-1 (or the pseudogene TRBV3-2) to TRBJ2-3; TRBD2 might be the D (6 bases). CDR3 sequence: CASSQDLVGGAQYF. CDR3 bases: TGTGCCAGCAGCCAAGATCTTGTGGGCGGGGCGCAGTATTTT.